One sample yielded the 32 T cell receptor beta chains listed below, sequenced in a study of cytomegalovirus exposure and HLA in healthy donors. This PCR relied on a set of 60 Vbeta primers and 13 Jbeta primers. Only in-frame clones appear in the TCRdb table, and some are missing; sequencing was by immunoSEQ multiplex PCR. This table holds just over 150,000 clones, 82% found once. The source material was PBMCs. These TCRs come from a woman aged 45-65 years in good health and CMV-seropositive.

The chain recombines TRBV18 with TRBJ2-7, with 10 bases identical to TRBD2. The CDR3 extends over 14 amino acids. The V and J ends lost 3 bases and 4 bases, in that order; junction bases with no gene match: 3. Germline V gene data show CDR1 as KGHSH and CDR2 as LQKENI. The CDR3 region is CASSPSGGPYEQYF. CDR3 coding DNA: TGTGCCAGCTCACCTAGCGGGGGGCCATACGAGCAGTACTTC.

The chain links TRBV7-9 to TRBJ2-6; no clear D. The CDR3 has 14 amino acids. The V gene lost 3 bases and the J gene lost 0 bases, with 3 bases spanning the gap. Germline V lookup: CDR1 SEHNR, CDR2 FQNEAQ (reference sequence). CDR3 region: CASSFSSGANVLTF. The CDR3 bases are TGTGCCAGCAGCTTTAGCTCTGGGGCCAACGTCCTGACTTTC.

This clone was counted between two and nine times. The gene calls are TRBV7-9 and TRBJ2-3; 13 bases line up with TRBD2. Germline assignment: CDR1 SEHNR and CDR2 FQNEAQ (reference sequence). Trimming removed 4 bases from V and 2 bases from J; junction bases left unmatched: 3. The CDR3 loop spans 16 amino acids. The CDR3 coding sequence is TGTGCCAGCAGCTCGGGACTAGCGGGGAACACAGATACGCAGTATTTT. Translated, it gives CASSSGLAGNTDTQYF.

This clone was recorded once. The CDR3 DNA sequence: TGTGCCAGCAGTGCCAGACAGGGCGGCACAGATACGCAGTATTTT. Its translation is CASSARQGGTDTQYF. This chain links TRBV2 with TRBJ2-3, with 7 bases identical to TRBD1. Germline V gene data show CDR1 as SNHLY and CDR2 as FYNNEI. With V trimmed by 4 bases and J by 1 base, 5 bases remained unmatched. The CDR3 covers 15 residues.

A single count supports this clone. CDR3 nucleotide sequence: TGCGCCAGCAGCTTCCCAGGGGGCGATGGCTACACCTTC. Protein: CASSFPGGDGYTF. The chain couples TRBV5-1 to TRBJ1-2; TRBD1 matches 8 bases. V shed 2 bases and J 6 bases; nucleotides not matched to a gene: 3. From germline, CDR1 is SGHRS and CDR2 YFSETQ. The CDR3 has 13 residues.

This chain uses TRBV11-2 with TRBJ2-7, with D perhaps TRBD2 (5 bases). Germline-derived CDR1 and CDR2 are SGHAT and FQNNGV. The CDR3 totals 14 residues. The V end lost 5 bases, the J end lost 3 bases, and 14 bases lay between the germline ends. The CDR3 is CASSPSARDYEQYF. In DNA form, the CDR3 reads TGTGCCAGCAGCCCGTCTGCTCGGGACTACGAGCAGTACTTC.

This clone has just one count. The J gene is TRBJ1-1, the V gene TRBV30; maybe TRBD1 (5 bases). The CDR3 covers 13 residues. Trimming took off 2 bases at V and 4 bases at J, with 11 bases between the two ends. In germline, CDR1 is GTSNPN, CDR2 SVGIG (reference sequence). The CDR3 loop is CAWSKVGRTEAFF. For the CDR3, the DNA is TGTGCCTGGAGTAAGGTGGGGCGCACTGAAGCTTTCTTT.

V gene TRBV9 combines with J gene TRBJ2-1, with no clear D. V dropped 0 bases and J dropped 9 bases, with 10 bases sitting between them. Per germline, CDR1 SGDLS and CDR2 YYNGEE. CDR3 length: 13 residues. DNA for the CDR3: TGTGCCAGCAGCGTAGTTGGGTCAGGTGAGCAGTTCTTC. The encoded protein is CASSVVGSGEQFF.

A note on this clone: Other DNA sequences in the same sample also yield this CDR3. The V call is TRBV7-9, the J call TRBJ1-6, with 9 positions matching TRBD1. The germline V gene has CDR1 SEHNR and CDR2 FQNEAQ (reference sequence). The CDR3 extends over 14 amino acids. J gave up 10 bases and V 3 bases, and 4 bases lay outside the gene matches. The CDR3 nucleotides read TGTGCCAGCAGCTTGGGACAGGGAAGGTCACCCCTCCACTTT. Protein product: CASSLGQGRSPLHF.

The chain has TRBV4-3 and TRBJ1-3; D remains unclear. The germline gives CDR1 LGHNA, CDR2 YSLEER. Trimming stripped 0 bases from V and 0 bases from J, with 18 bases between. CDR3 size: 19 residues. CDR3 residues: CASSQDSGIRFSSGNTIYF. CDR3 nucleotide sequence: TGCGCCAGCAGCCAAGATTCGGGGATCCGGTTCAGCTCTGGAAACACCATATATTTT.

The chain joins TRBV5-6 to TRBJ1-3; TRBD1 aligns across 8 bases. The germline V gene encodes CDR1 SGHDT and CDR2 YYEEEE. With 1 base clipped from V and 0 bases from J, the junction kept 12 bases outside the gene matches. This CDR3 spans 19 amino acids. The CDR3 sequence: CASSLYLRQGPTSGNTIYF. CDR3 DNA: TGTGCCAGCAGCTTGTATCTTCGACAGGGGCCAACCTCTGGAAACACCATATATTTT.

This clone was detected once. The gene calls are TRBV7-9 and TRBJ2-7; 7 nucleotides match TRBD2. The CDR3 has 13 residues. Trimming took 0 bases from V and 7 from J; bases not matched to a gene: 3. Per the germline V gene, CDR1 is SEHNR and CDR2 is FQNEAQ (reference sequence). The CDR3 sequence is CASSLASGGEQYF. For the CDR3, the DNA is TGTGCCAGCAGCTTAGCCTCGGGGGGTGAGCAGTACTTC.

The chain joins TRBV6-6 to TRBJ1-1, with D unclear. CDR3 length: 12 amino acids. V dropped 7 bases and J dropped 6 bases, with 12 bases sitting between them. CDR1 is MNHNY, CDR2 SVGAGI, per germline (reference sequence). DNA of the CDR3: TGTGCCAGCAAGAGGGAAAGGTCTGAAGCTTTCTTT. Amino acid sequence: CASKRERSEAFF.

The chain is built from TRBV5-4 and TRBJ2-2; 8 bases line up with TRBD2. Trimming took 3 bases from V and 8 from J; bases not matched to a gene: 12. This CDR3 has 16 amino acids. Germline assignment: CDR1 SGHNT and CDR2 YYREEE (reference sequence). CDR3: CASSSTKRGGTGELFF. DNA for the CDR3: TGTGCCAGCAGCTCTACTAAACGGGGGGGCACGGGGGAGCTGTTTTTT.

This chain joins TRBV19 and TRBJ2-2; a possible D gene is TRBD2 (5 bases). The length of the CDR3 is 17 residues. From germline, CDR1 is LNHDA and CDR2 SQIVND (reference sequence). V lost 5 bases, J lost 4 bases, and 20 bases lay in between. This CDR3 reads CASSVGVEGITTGELFF. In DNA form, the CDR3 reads TGTGCCAGTAGTGTCGGGGTTGAGGGCATAACCACCGGGGAGCTGTTTTTT.

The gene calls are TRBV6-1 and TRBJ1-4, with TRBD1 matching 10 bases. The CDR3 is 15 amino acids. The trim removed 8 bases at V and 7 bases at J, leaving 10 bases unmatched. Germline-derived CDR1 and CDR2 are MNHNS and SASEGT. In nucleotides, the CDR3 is TGTGCCAGCGGGACAGGGGTGAGAGCTATTGAAAAACTGTTTTTT. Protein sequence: CASGTGVRAIEKLFF.

The CDR3 loop reads CSARDIYEQFF. The CDR3 DNA reads as TGCAGTGCTAGAGATATCTATGAGCAGTTCTTC. The chain joins TRBV20-1 to TRBJ2-1; D unresolved. Per the germline V gene, CDR1 is DFQATT and CDR2 is SNEGSKA (reference sequence). The V gene lost 0 bases and the J gene lost 8 bases, with 5 bases spanning the gap. This CDR3 has 11 amino acids.

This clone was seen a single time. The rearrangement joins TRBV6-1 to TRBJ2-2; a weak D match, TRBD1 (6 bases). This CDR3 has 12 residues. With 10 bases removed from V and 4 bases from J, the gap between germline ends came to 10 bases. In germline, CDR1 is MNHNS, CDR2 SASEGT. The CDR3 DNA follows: TGTGCCATCCGGACAGTCACCGGGGAGCTGTTTTTT. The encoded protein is CAIRTVTGELFF.

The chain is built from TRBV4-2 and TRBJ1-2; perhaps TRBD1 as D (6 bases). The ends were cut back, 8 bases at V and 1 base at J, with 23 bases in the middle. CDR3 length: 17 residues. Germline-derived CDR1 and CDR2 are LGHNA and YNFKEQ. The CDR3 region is CASAARYRAEVNYGYTF. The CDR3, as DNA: TGTGCCAGCGCGGCAAGATACAGGGCGGAGGTTAACTATGGCTACACCTTC.

The CDR3 sequence: CAWSVQPYEQYF. The CDR3, as DNA: TGTGCCTGGAGTGTACAACCCTACGAGCAGTACTTC. This chain joins TRBV30 and TRBJ2-7; D gene uncertain. The germline CDR1 and CDR2 sequences are GTSNPN and SVGIG (reference sequence). V lost 0 bases and J lost 2, with 5 bases in between. There are 12 residues in the CDR3.

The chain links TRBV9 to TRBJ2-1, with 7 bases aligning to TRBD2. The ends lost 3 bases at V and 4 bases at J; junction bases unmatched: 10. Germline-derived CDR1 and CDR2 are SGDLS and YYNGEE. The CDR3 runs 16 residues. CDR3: CASSAGGGLTYNEQFF. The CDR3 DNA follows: TGTGCCAGCAGCGCTGGGGGGGGACTAACGTACAATGAGCAGTTCTTC.

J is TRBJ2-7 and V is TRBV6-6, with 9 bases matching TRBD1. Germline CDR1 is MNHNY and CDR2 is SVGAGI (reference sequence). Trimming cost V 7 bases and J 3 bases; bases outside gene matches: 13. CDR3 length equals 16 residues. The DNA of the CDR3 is TGTGCCAGCACTCCGAGACGGGACAGGGACATCTACGAGCAGTACTTC. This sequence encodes CASTPRRDRDIYEQYF.

CDR3 sequence (DNA): TGTGCCAGCAGCCGATTGACAGGGACGTTAGGCGAGCAGTACTTC. This translates into CASSRLTGTLGEQYF. This chain uses TRBV7-8 with TRBJ2-7; 7 nucleotides line up with TRBD1. Germline values: CDR1 SGHVS, CDR2 FQNEAQ. With 5 bases clipped from V and 6 bases from J, the junction kept 13 bases outside the gene matches. The CDR3 extends over 15 amino acids. Full variable domain (rest looked up from reference TRBV7-8 and TRBJ2-7): GAGVSQSPRYKVAKRGQDVALRCDPISGHVSLFWYQQALGQGPEFLTYFQNEAQLDKSGLPSDRFFAERPEGSVSTLKIQRTQQEDSAVYLCASSRLTGTLGEQYFGPGTRLTVT.

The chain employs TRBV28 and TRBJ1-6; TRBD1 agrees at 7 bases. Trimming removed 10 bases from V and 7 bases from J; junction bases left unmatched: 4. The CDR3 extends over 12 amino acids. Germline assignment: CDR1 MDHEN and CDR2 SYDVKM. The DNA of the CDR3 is TGTGCCATCGGACAGGTCAATTCACCCCTCCACTTT. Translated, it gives CAIGQVNSPLHF.

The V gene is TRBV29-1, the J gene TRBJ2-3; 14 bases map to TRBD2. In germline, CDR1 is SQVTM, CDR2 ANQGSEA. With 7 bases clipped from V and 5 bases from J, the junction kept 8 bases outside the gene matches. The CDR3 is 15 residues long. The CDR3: CSAGTSGGNKDTQYF. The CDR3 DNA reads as TGCAGCGCCGGGACTAGCGGGGGAAATAAAGATACGCAGTATTTT.

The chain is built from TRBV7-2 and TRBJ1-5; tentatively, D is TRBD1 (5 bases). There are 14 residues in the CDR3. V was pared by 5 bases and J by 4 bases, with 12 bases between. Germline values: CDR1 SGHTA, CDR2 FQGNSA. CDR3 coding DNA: TGTGCCAGCAGCAGGGACGGAGGGAATCAGCCCCAGCATTTT. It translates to CASSRDGGNQPQHF.

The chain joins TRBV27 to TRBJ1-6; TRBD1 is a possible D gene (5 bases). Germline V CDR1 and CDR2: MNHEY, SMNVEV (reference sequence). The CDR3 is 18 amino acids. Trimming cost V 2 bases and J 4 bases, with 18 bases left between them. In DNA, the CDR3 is TGTGCCAGCAGTTTAGTATCCTTACCTCAGGGATATAATTCACCCCTCCACTTT. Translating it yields CASSLVSLPQGYNSPLHF.

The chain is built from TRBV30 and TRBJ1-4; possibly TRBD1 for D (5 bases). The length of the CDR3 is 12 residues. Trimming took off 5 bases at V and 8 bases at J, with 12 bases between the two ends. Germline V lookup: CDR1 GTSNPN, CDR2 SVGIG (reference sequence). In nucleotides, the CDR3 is TGTGCCTGGGCGGACAATCGAGAAAAACTGTTTTTT. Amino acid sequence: CAWADNREKLFF.

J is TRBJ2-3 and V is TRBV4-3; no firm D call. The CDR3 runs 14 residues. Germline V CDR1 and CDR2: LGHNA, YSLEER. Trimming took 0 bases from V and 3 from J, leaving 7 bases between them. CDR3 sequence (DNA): TGCGCCAGCAGCCAAGATCGTGCGACAGATACGCAGTATTTT. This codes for CASSQDRATDTQYF.

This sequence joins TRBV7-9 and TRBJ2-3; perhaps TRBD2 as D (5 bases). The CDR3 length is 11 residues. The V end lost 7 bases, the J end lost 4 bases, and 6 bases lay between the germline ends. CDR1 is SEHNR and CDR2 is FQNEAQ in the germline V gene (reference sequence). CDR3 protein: CASMRADTQYF. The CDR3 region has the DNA TGTGCCAGCATGAGGGCAGATACGCAGTATTTT.

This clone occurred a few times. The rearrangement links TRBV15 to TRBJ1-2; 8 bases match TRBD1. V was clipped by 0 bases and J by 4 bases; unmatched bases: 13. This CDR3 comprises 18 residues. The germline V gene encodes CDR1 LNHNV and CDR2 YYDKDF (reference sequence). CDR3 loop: CATSRDVRTGQGVYGYTF. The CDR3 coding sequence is TGTGCCACCAGCAGAGACGTTAGAACAGGACAGGGAGTCTATGGCTACACCTTC. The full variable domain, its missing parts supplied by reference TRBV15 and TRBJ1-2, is DAMVIQNPRYQVTQFGKPVTLSCSQTLNHNVMYWYQQKSSQAPKLLFHYYDKDFNNEADTPDNFQSRRPNTSFCFLDIRSPGLGDTAMYLCATSRDVRTGQGVYGYTFGSGTRLTVV.

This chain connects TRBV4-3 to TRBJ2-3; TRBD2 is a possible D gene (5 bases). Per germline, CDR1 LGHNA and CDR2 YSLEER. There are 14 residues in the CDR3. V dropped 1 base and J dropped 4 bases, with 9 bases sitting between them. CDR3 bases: TGCGCCAGCAGCCAAGTGGGAGCTCCAGATACGCAGTATTTT. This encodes CASSQVGAPDTQYF.